The clone carrying this T cell receptor beta chain has more than one count but fewer than ten. The sample originates from a study of cytomegalovirus exposure and HLA in healthy donors. PCR was performed using 60 Vbeta and 13 Jbeta primers. Profiled with immunoSEQ multiplex PCR; TCRdb holds only in-frame clones, not every one. Of around 120,000 clones in the sample, 75% to 85% were seen once. The clonotype originates from a woman between 50 and 59 years old in good health and CMV-seropositive. Sequenced material: PBMCs.

The CDR3 region has the DNA TGTGCCAGCAAGCGCGGGGGGGCCGTCTACAATGAGCAGTTCTTC. It yields the protein CASKRGGAVYNEQFF. This chain uses TRBV19 with TRBJ2-1, with 9 positions matching TRBD2. CDR1 and CDR2 (germline): LNHDA, SQIVND (reference sequence). CDR3 length: 15 amino acids. V lost 9 bases and J lost 3; bases outside the gene matches: 9.